The clone carrying this TCR beta chain was detected only a few times. The antigen remains unidentified. TCR beta CDR3 region amplification was performed from RNA transcripts. The HTBI primer set drove a first-round RT-PCR of the TCR CDR3. TCRdb redid the calling of the multiplex PCR reads with MiXCR, one entry per CDR3 protein. Of hundreds of thousands of distinct CDR3 sequences listed, approximately 25% were seen once; the top ten hold about 10%. These data come from a study of T cells in Graves' hyperthyroidism and ophthalmopathy. Study context: It was at initial diagnosis, before any treatment, that peripheral blood was collected. Study-wide points: Most thyroid clonotypes with frequency above 0.001 were detected in blood. Separation of ophthalmopathy from stable hyperthyroidism was achieved by a 13 V-J model.

The specimen sequenced was blood. The sequence derives from a woman under 40 with Graves' ophthalmopathy.

DNA for the CDR3: TGCAGTGTGACTATGAACACTGAAGCTTTCTTT. This codes for CSVTMNTEAFF. This chain links TRBV20-1 with TRBJ1-1; D gene ambiguous. Germline V gene sequence: CDR1 DFQATT, CDR2 SNEGSKA (reference sequence). The CDR3 has 11 amino acids. Trimming shortened V by 7 bases and J by 0 bases, and 6 bases separated the two germline ends.